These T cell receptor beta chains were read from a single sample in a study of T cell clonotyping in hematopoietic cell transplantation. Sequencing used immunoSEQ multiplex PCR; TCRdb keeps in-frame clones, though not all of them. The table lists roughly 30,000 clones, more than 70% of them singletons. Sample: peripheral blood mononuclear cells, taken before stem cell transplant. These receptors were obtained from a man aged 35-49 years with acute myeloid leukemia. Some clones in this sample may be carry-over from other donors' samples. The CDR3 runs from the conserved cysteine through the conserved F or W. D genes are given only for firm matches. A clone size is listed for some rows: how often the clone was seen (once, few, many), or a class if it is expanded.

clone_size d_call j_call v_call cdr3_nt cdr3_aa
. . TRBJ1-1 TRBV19 TGTGCCAGTAGTTCGGGGGCGGCGAACACTGAAGCTTTCTTT CASSSGAANTEAFF
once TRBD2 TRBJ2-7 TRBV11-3 TGTGCCAGCAGCTTAGGACTAGCGGGATTCTACGAGCAGTACTTC CASSLGLAGFYEQYF
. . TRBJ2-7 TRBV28 TGTGCCAGCAGTCCCCGGACAGACGACGAGCAGTACTTC CASSPRTDDEQYF
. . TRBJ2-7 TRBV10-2 TGCGCCAGCGGGACCGGGAGACCCTACGAGCAGTACTTC CASGTGRPYEQYF
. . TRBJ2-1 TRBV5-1 TGCGCCAGCAGCTTGGTAGGACTGTCCCCCTACAATGAGCAGTTCTTC CASSLVGLSPYNEQFF
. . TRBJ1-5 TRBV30 TGTGCCTGGAGTGTACAGGGACGGCAGCCCCAGCATTTT CAWSVQGRQPQHF
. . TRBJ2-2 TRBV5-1 TGCGCCAGCAGCCCCCCGGGCACCGGGGAGCTGTTTTTT CASSPPGTGELFF
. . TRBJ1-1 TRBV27 TGTGCCAGCAGTTCCCCCTCGGGCAGGTACACTGAAGCTTTCTTT CASSSPSGRYTEAFF
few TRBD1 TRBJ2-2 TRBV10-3 TGTGCCATCAGTGCCGGACAGGGTTACACCGGGGAGCTGTTTTTT CAISAGQGYTGELFF
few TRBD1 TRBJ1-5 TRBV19 TGTGCCGGTAGTACCGGGACAGTTTATGGCAATCAGCCCCAGCATTTT CAGSTGTVYGNQPQHF
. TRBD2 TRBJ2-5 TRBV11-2 TGTGCCAGCCGCCTCGATAGCGGGAGCGGGGAGACCCAGTACTTC CASRLDSGSGETQYF
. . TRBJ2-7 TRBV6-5 TGTGCCAGCAGTACCGCGAGGGTACCAGTCTACGAGCAGTACTTC CASSTARVPVYEQYF
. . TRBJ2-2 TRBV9 TGTGCCAGCAGCCCCGGTTGGGAAACGAACACCGGGGAGCTGTTTTTT CASSPGWETNTGELFF
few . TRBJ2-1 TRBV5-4 TGTGCCAGCAGCTTGGCTCCGCCAACGAATGAGCAGTTCTTC CASSLAPPTNEQFF
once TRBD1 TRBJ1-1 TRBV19 TGTGCCAGTACCGATAGCCGGGACAGCCGCATGAACACTGAAGCTTTCTTT CASTDSRDSRMNTEAFF
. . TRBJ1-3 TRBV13 TGTGCCAGCAGCTTAAGACCCCTTTGGGAAAACACCATATATTTT CASSLRPLWENTIYF
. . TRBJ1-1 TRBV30 TGTGCCTGGAGGATACAGGGTGAAGCTTTCTTT CAWRIQGEAFF
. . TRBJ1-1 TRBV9 TGTGCCAGCAGCCCTGGGAAGAACACTGAAGCTTTCTTT CASSPGKNTEAFF
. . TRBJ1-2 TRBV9 TGTGCCAGCAGCGTAAGTCCGACGGACGGTGGCTACACCTTC CASSVSPTDGGYTF
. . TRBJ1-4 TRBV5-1 TGCGCCAGCAGCTTTGGCGGAACCGCAACTAATGAAAAACTGTTTTTT CASSFGGTATNEKLFF
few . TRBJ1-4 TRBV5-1 TGCGCCAGCAGCCCCGCTTGGGACACAGCTAATGAAAAACTGTTTTTT CASSPAWDTANEKLFF
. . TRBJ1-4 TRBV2 TGTGCCAGCAGTGAAATGGCACCAACTAATGAAAAACTGTTTTTT CASSEMAPTNEKLFF
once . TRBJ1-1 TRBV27 TGTGCCAGCACCCCTTGGTCAGGAAACACTGAAGCTTTCTTT CASTPWSGNTEAFF
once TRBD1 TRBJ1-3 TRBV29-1 TGCAGCGTTGGACAGGGAGAGGGAGGCCCCAGTAGCACCATATATTTT CSVGQGEGGPSSTIYF
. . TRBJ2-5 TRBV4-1 TGCGCCAGCAGCCAGGTGATCCAAGAGACCCAGTACTTC CASSQVIQETQYF
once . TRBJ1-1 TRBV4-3 TGCGCCAGCAGCCAACCAGGGGCAAAGGCTGAAGCTTTCTTT CASSQPGAKAEAFF
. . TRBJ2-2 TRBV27 TGTGCCAGCAAGGTTGTGTTTGGCGCCGGGACCGGGGAGCTGTTTTTT CASKVVFGAGTGELFF
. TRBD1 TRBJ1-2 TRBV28 TGTGCCAGCAGCCCACGGGACAGGATCATCTATGGCTACACCTTC CASSPRDRIIYGYTF
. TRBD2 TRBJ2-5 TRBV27 TGTGCCAGCAGTCCTCGGGGTAGCGGGGAGCAAGAGACCCAGTACTTC CASSPRGSGEQETQYF
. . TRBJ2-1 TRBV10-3 TGTGCCATCAGTGATCTAGCCTCCTACAATGAGCAGTTCTTC CAISDLASYNEQFF
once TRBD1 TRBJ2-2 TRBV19 TGTGCCAGTGTCAAGGGACAGGGGGCACCCGGGGAGCTGTTTTTT CASVKGQGAPGELFF
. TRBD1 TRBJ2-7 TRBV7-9 TGTGCCAGCACGCAGGGGGCTAAGTGGGAAAGCTCCTACGAGCAGTACTTC CASTQGAKWESSYEQYF
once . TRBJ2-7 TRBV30 TGTGCCTGGAGTGCTCCTACAGGTGCGAGGTTGCACGAGCAGTACTTC CAWSAPTGARLHEQYF
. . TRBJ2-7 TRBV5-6 TGTGCCAGCAGCTTGGGGTGGAACGAGCAGTACTTC CASSLGWNEQYF
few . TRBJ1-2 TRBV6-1 TGTGCCAGCTTTCTGAACTATGGCTACACCTTC CASFLNYGYTF
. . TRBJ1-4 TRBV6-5 TGTGCCAGCAGTTACGACACGAATGAAAAACTGTTTTTT CASSYDTNEKLFF
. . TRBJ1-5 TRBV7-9 TGTGCCAGCAGCTTGGATGGGGTAGGCCAGCCCCAGCATTTT CASSLDGVGQPQHF
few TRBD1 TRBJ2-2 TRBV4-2 TGTGCCAGCAGCCAAGATTTCCGGACAGGGGACACCGGGGAGCTGTTTTTT CASSQDFRTGDTGELFF
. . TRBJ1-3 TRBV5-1 TGCGCCAGCAGCCTCGGGATTTCTGGAAACACCATATATTTT CASSLGISGNTIYF
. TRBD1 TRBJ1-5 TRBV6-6 TGTGCCAGCAGAGTGACCGGGACAGCATATCAGCCCCAGCATTTT CASRVTGTAYQPQHF
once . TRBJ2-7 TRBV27 TGTGCCAGCAGCCTTTCTGCCGATCCGGACCACGAGCAGTACTTC CASSLSADPDHEQYF